This entry describes one TCR beta chain. Its antigen remains unidentified. No qualities accompany the bases; no much larger clone lies one base away. TCRbeta CDR3 regions were amplified from genomic DNA using the immunoSEQ Assay, a bias-controlled multiplex PCR. The authors' pipeline ran thus. Within the assay, amplification of reference gene primers was used to estimate how many nucleated cells each sample contained. To quantify the absolute abundance of each unique TCRbeta CDR3 rearrangement, sequence reads were collapsed and filtered. For each sample, productive Simpson clonality was calculated as the square root of Simpson's diversity index over productive rearrangements. TCRdb mirrors the immuneACCESS table, restricted to in-frame sequences. Some clones are absent from its copies; in checked studies, under half trace to an unresolved V gene, and the reason for the others is unknown. V and J calls plus clone size are reproduced from that table; the DNA served to infer D and trimming. Counted in this sample were around 140,000 clones; 81% of them appeared once. In total, the top ten clones hold about 8.4% of the sample.

Each collaborating institution followed its own protocols to collect whole blood in K2EDTA tubes. For TCRbeta analysis, collaborators shipped samples as frozen whole blood, isolated PBMCs, or DNA extracted from either of those sample types. The data derive from a study of blood T cell repertoires in COVID-19 (dated by TCRdb to the early 2020s). Regarding the complete study: Samples from collaborators originated in the United States, Italy and Spain and spanned both the acute and convalescent phases of COVID-19. The prospective study material was composed of cDNA or gDNA derived from T cells, B-cell-depleted T cells, or PBMCs. Subjects who had been exposed to COVID-19, were actively infected with it, or had recovered from it provided the deeply sampled blood TCRbeta repertoires that made up the dataset. The repertoires were released in a freely available public database meant as a resource for research on the immune response to SARS-CoV-2. The samples were drawn from the first 160 participants of the ongoing ImmuneRACE study and from 950 to 1,500 subjects provided by 6 global collaborators. A de-identified subject ID, COVID-19 status, age in years and sex were almost always included in the sample metadata. Where available, HLA class I and class II types were obtained from metadata supplied by the sample provider rather than from assay-based typing. Overall study outcomes, separate from this receptor: The amount of clinical and demographic metadata varied by source and participant and was provided uncurated.

In the germline V gene (reference sequence), CDR1 corresponds to LNHNV and CDR2 to YYDKDF. Trimming removed 0 bases from V and 15 bases from J, leaving 14 bases between the germline ends. The CDR3 goes from the cysteine to the phenylalanine over 13 residues. Kept here is only the CDR3 DNA, which spans 39 bases and is read in frame from base 1. The receptor chain draws on TRBV15 and TRBJ2-2, and possibly TRBD1, on 5 matching bases. The source material was peripheral blood. This receptor was obtained from a woman aged 60-75 years with active or convalescent COVID-19. At the DNA level, the sequence is TGTGCCACCAGCAGAGATCAGGGCTATAGGTTGTTTTTT. Its coded protein is CATSRDQGYRLFF. The reference TRBV15 and TRBJ2-2 proteins fill in what lies around the CDR3, so the full variable domain reads DAMVIQNPRYQVTQFGKPVTLSCSQTLNHNVMYWYQQKSSQAPKLLFHYYDKDFNNEADTPDNFQSRRPNTSFCFLDIRSPGLGDTAMYLCATSRDQGYRLFFGEGSRLTVL.